The 18 T cell receptor beta chains given below trace back to one sample, sequenced in a study of T cells after posttransplantation cyclophosphamide. Sequenced by immunoSEQ multiplex PCR; TCRdb stores in-frame clones only, minus some. The data show about 16,000 clones, 85% to 95% seen once. Cells defined as naive were viable CD3+CD4+ or CD3+CD8+ and CCR7+CD45RA+CD45RO-CD95-CD27+CD28+. Material for sequencing was naive CD4+ T cells sorted from blood. These receptors originate from a woman between 50 and 59 years old in good health and a related stem cell transplant donor.

The J gene is TRBJ1-1, the V gene TRBV5-4; 7 nucleotides line up with TRBD1. The V and J ends lost 4 bases and 3 bases, in that order; junction bases with no gene match: 9. The V gene's germline CDR1 is SGHNT and CDR2 YYREEE (reference sequence). This CDR3 is 15 amino acids long. DNA of the CDR3: TGTGCCAGCAGCCCTAACAGGGGCAGAGACACTGAAGCTTTCTTT. Translation: CASSPNRGRDTEAFF.

The CDR3 reads CASSAADTQYF. The DNA of the CDR3 is TGTGCCAGCAGCGCGGCAGATACGCAGTATTTT. The chain uses TRBV9 and TRBJ2-3; D uncertain. Between the trimmed V and J ends, which lost 3 bases and 4 bases, there was a span of 3 bases. The CDR3 covers 11 residues. The germline V gene encodes CDR1 SGDLS and CDR2 YYNGEE.

The rearrangement uses TRBV6-5 and TRBJ1-6; the D gene is possibly TRBD1 (6 bases). V was trimmed by 4 bases and J by 7 bases, leaving 11 bases between them. In germline, CDR1 is MNHEY, CDR2 SVGAGI. The CDR3 has 14 residues. CDR3: CASSLGRGNSPLHF. The CDR3 bases are TGTGCCAGCAGTTTGGGCAGGGGCAATTCACCCCTCCACTTT.

V usage is TRBV5-1 and J usage is TRBJ2-5; D gene ambiguous. CDR3 length equals 13 residues. The germline V gene has CDR1 SGHRS and CDR2 YFSETQ. Trimming stripped 5 bases from V and 3 bases from J, with 11 bases between. CDR3: CASSSGPKETQYF. The CDR3 coding sequence is TGCGCCAGCAGTTCAGGCCCGAAAGAGACCCAGTACTTC.

The V call is TRBV30, the J call TRBJ1-3; tentatively, D is TRBD1 (6 bases). The length of the CDR3 is 14 residues. The germline CDR1 and CDR2 sequences are GTSNPN and SVGIG (reference sequence). V shed 1 base and J shed 8 bases, with 15 bases lying between them. CDR3 nucleotide sequence: TGTGCCTGGAGTGCCCCGAGATGGGGGCACACCATATATTTT. It encodes CAWSAPRWGHTIYF.

This clone has a single count. The chain carries TRBV5-1 and TRBJ2-2, with a weak D call TRBD1 (5 bases). The CDR3 is 15 residues long. Germline V gives CDR1 SGHRS, CDR2 YFSETQ. Deletions cut 3 bases from V and 0 bases from J, with 9 bases between. This CDR3 reads CASSSTVTNTGELFF. DNA of the CDR3: TGCGCCAGCAGCTCGACAGTTACGAACACCGGGGAGCTGTTTTTT.

The chain combines TRBV27 with TRBJ2-7; 7 nucleotides match TRBD1. Germline V gene lookup returns CDR1 MNHEY and CDR2 SMNVEV (reference sequence). The CDR3 is 14 amino acids. Trimming took 7 bases from V and 3 from J; bases not matched to a gene: 9. The CDR3 reads CASTRQGNYYEQYF. CDR3 nucleotides: TGTGCCAGCACCAGACAGGGTAATTACTACGAGCAGTACTTC.

The rearrangement links TRBV30 to TRBJ2-5, with D perhaps TRBD2 (5 bases). The germline CDR1 and CDR2 sequences are GTSNPN and SVGIG (reference sequence). The V end lost 3 bases, the J end lost 3 bases, and 14 bases lay between the germline ends. The CDR3 is made up of 14 amino acids. The CDR3 sequence: CAWRLAWAEETQYF. DNA of the CDR3: TGTGCCTGGAGGCTAGCCTGGGCAGAAGAGACCCAGTACTTC.

The V and J genes are TRBV5-1 and TRBJ2-1; the D is unclear. The CDR3 loop spans 9 amino acids. V was clipped by 7 bases and J by 9 bases, with 5 bases between them. Looked up from germline, CDR1 is SGHRS and CDR2 is YFSETQ. The CDR3 protein is CASGSEQFF. CDR3 sequence (DNA): TGCGCCAGCGGTAGTGAGCAGTTCTTC.

The chain is built from TRBV7-2 and TRBJ2-5, with a tentative D call TRBD2 (6 bases). Germline lookup yields CDR1 SGHTA and CDR2 FQGNSA. The CDR3 loop spans 13 amino acids. Trimming left V 5 bases short and J 4 bases short, with 11 bases between. CDR3 residues: CASSRRGRETQYF. The CDR3 DNA sequence: TGTGCCAGCAGCCGGAGGGGTCGAGAGACCCAGTACTTC.

This chain connects TRBV7-2 to TRBJ1-2; no firm D call. The germline V gene has CDR1 SGHTA and CDR2 FQGNSA. This CDR3 is built from 13 residues. V was clipped by 3 bases and J by 3 bases, with 8 bases between them. Here the CDR3 reads CASSFRQDYGYTF. CDR3 DNA sequence: TGTGCCAGCAGCTTTAGGCAGGACTATGGCTACACCTTC.

This clone appeared once. The chain employs TRBV9 and TRBJ2-1, with 8 bases aligning to TRBD2. V was clipped by 0 bases and J by 7 bases; unmatched bases: 6. There are 15 residues in the CDR3. Germline CDR1 SGDLS, CDR2 YYNGEE. CDR3 nucleotide sequence: TGTGCCAGCAGCGTAGTGGTTAGCGGGAAGAATGAGCAGTTCTTC. Translated, it gives CASSVVVSGKNEQFF.

The rearrangement links TRBV5-5 to TRBJ1-2, with 7 bases fitting TRBD1. The CDR3 runs to 15 residues. Germline loops: CDR1 SGHKS, CDR2 YYEKEE (reference sequence). The junction had 5 bases not matched to a gene; V was cut back by 0 bases and J by 3 bases. CDR3 sequence (DNA): TGTGCCAGCAGCTTGGGTCAGGACAGGTACTATGGCTACACCTTC. It encodes CASSLGQDRYYGYTF. Full variable domain (rest looked up from reference TRBV5-5 and TRBJ1-2): DAGVTQSPTHLIKTRGQQVTLRCSPISGHKSVSWYQQVLGQGPQFIFQYYEKEERGRGNFPDRFSARQFPNYSSELNVNALLLGDSALYLCASSLGQDRYYGYTFGSGTRLTVV.

The V gene is TRBV29-1, the J gene TRBJ2-3, with D perhaps TRBD2 (5 bases). Germline lookup yields CDR1 SQVTM and CDR2 ANQGSEA. V was pared by 3 bases and J by 1 base, with 17 bases between. The CDR3 extends over 16 amino acids. CDR3 in amino acids: CSVDGLEGMGTDTQYF. The CDR3 DNA sequence: TGCAGCGTTGACGGTCTCGAGGGAATGGGCACAGATACGCAGTATTTT.

The chain carries TRBV30 and TRBJ2-2, with D unresolved. Trimming stripped 1 base from V and 1 base from J, with 7 bases between. CDR1 and CDR2 from the germline V gene are GTSNPN and SVGIG (reference sequence). The CDR3 length is 14 residues. CDR3 protein: CAWSGPGNTGELFF. The CDR3, as DNA: TGTGCCTGGAGTGGCCCCGGGAACACCGGGGAGCTGTTTTTT.

The rearrangement joins TRBV7-8 to TRBJ1-3; maybe TRBD1 (6 bases). Germline CDR1 SGHVS, CDR2 FQNEAQ. CDR3 length equals 17 residues. V lost 5 bases, J lost 0 bases, and 17 bases lay in between. The CDR3 sequence is CASSQGTGRHSGNTIYF. For the CDR3, the DNA is TGTGCCAGCAGCCAGGGGACGGGGAGACACTCTGGAAACACCATATATTTT.

The J gene is TRBJ2-1, the V gene TRBV2; D gene uncertain. Trimming pared 7 bases from V and 6 bases from J, leaving 19 bases between. This CDR3 region has 15 residues. Germline-derived CDR1 and CDR2 are SNHLY and FYNNEI. The CDR3 is CASTQSTLRINEQFF. Here the CDR3 DNA reads TGTGCCAGCACCCAATCGACTCTCCGGATCAATGAGCAGTTCTTC.

The CDR3 reads CASSPGQGADTEAFF. CDR3 coding DNA: TGTGCCAGCAGCCCCGGACAGGGGGCAGATACTGAAGCTTTCTTT. This rearrangement joins TRBV9 to TRBJ1-1; 11 bases map to TRBD1. The length of the CDR3 is 15 residues. V dropped 4 bases and J dropped 5; count of bases not matched to a gene: 7. Per the germline V gene, CDR1 is SGDLS and CDR2 is YYNGEE.